This T cell receptor beta chain was captured by sequencing in a study of blood T cell repertoires in COVID-19 (dated by TCRdb to about 2020). As for the study more broadly: Collaborator samples came from the United States, Italy and Spain and covered acute and convalescent phases of COVID-19. The prospective study material was composed of cDNA or gDNA derived from T cells, B-cell-depleted T cells, or PBMCs. Deeply sampled blood TCRbeta repertoires from subjects exposed to, actively infected with, or recovered from COVID-19 were included in the dataset. The repertoires were made available in a free public database intended to serve as a resource for research on the immune response to SARS-CoV-2. The samples were drawn from two sources: the first 160 participants of the ongoing ImmuneRACE study, and about 1,300 subjects contributed by 6 global collaborators. The sample metadata nearly always contained a de-identified subject ID, COVID-19 status, age in years and sex. Where available, HLA class I and class II types were taken from metadata supplied by the sample provider and were not determined by assay-based typing.

Enrolling through a virtual design, the prospective study's participants ranged in age from roughly 18 to 95 years and lived across 20 to 30 United States geographic areas. To assign participants to cohorts, the prospective study relied on clinical history that participants themselves reported in a screening survey and a study questionnaire. Each participant in the prospective study had whole blood, serum and a nasopharyngeal or oropharyngeal swab collected by mobile phlebotomists. Over a roughly two-month period, participants in the prospective study had the option of providing additional blood draws and questionnaires. Before DNA extraction, prospective study blood samples were shipped either frozen or at room temperature. V trim: 1 base; J trim: 6 bases; unmatched bases: 5. CDR1 LNHDA and CDR2 SQIVND are derived from the germline V gene (reference sequence). The CDR3 holds 15 amino acids from the cysteine to the phenylalanine. Kept here is only the CDR3 DNA, which spans 45 bases and is read in frame from base 1.

What the authors observed across the whole study: Clinical and demographic metadata were provided uncurated, with the amount varying by source and participant.

TCRbeta CDR3 regions were amplified from genomic DNA using the immunoSEQ Assay, a bias-controlled multiplex PCR. Regarding the original processing steps: Nucleated cell counts per sample were estimated from amplification of reference gene primers within the assay. To quantify the absolute abundance of each unique TCRbeta CDR3 rearrangement, sequence reads were collapsed and filtered. For each sample, productive Simpson clonality was calculated as the square root of Simpson's diversity index across productive rearrangements. The table was pulled from immuneACCESS by TCRdb, which kept in-frame rearrangements only. Such tables lose some clones; where checked, under half of the loss comes from unresolved V genes, and the rest has no known cause. V and J calls and clone size are as listed in that table; D and trimming were resolved from the DNA. This sample gives some 460,000 clones in total; nearly 90% of them show up just once. The ten biggest clones cover almost 2% of the sample.

In the case of this clone: Its antigen target is currently unknown. The sample holds no much larger clone one base away, and base qualities are not on file.

The clonotype originates from a woman younger than 35 with acute COVID-19. Recombination connected TRBV19 to TRBJ2-3; the central 9 bases match TRBD2. The sequencing input was PBMCs or T cells enriched from blood (not recorded which). The DNA sequence reads TGTGCCAGTAGTATAGTAGCGGGAGAAGTCGATACGCAGTATTTT. This yields the protein CASSIVAGEVDTQYF.